The present entry profiles one T cell receptor (beta chain) with its context. The data stem from a study of blood T cell repertoires in COVID-19. Study background: Sites across the United States, Italy and Spain contributed samples from acute and convalescent COVID-19. T cells, B-cell-depleted T cells, or PBMCs provided the cDNA or gDNA that served as material.

Unmatched junction bases numbered 10, after V lost 3 bases and J lost 8 bases. CDR1 SGHRS and CDR2 YFSETQ come from the germline V gene. This CDR3 region has 16 residues. Authors' methods: Reference gene primers were amplified, and this amplification served to estimate nucleated cell counts. Here immunoSEQ multiplex PCR was the method, and the copy in TCRdb shows in-frame clones only, minus some. V and J calls and clone size are copied from that table; D and trimming were computed from the DNA. The repertoire holds about 55,000 clones, with roughly 88% as singletons. Input material: peripheral blood. The chain is built from TRBV5-1 and TRBJ2-1; 11 bases agree with TRBD2. This receptor was obtained from a woman older than 75 with acute or convalescent COVID-19. In DNA, the CDR3 is TGCGCCAGCAGCTCCCATAGCGGGAGGGCCGGGGATGAGCAGTTCTTC. As protein: CASSSHSGRAGDEQFF.